Below, 5 T cell receptor beta chains from the same sample are listed, as sequenced in a study of OX40 agonist ivuxolimab in advanced cancers. TCRdb's copy holds only in-frame clones and misses some; the assay was immunoSEQ multiplex PCR. This table holds 15,000 to 20,000 clones, over 55% found once. Specimen: CD4+ or CD8+ T cells sorted from blood, collected in a trial of the OX40 agonist ivuxolimab. The receptors were sampled from an adult with an advanced solid tumor such as melanoma, head and neck, liver or kidney cancer.

The chain has TRBV4-3 and TRBJ2-1; D not resolved. The CDR3 extends over 11 amino acids. The germline V gene has CDR1 LGHNA and CDR2 YSLEER. The V end lost 1 base, the J end lost 10 bases, and 5 bases lay between the germline ends. CDR3 residues: CASSQGGEQFF. The CDR3 DNA reads TGCGCCAGCAGCCAAGGCGGCGAGCAGTTCTTC.

CDR3 DNA: TGTGCCCCCCAGGGCGCAGATACGCAGTATTTT. Translation: CAPQGADTQYF. This chain links TRBV2 with TRBJ2-3; the D gene is possibly TRBD1 (5 bases). The germline gives CDR1 SNHLY, CDR2 FYNNEI. The CDR3 spans 11 residues. The V end was cut by 11 bases, the J end by 4 bases, with 10 bases between.

CDR3 residues: CASSLRGSEAFF. The CDR3 coding sequence is TGTGCCAGCAGTCTCAGGGGATCTGAAGCTTTCTTT. V gene TRBV27 combines with J gene TRBJ1-1; D is possibly TRBD1 (6 bases). The V gene lost 5 bases and the J gene lost 6 bases, with 10 bases spanning the gap. CDR3 length equals 12 residues. Looked up from germline, CDR1 is MNHEY and CDR2 is SMNVEV (reference sequence).

This clone was recorded a few times. The gene calls are TRBV5-5 and TRBJ2-7; 7 bases map to TRBD1. The V gene's germline CDR1 is SGHKS and CDR2 YYEKEE (reference sequence). After removal of 4 bases from V and 0 bases from J, the junction contained 7 bases not matched to a gene. This CDR3 comprises 15 residues. DNA of the CDR3: TGTGCCAGCAGCGAGGACAGGACCCACTCCTACGAGCAGTACTTC. Residues: CASSEDRTHSYEQYF.

For the CDR3, the DNA is TGTGCCAGCAATCCGGGACAATTCTACGAGCAGTACTTC. Amino acids: CASNPGQFYEQYF. J is TRBJ2-7 and V is TRBV6-5; D may be TRBD1 (6 bases). The CDR3 extends over 13 amino acids. Germline CDR1 reads MNHEY; CDR2 reads SVGAGI. V shed 7 bases and J shed 3 bases, with 13 bases lying between them.